Below, 8 T cell receptor beta chains from the same sample are listed, as sequenced in a study of cytomegalovirus exposure and HLA in healthy donors. PCR used 60 Vbeta primers and 13 Jbeta primers. The repertoire was sequenced with immunoSEQ multiplex PCR; TCRdb's copy has only in-frame clones and lacks some. This table has 110,000 to 150,000 clones, about 70% appearing once. Sequenced material: PBMCs. These receptors all stem from a woman between 55 and 75 years old in good health and CMV-seropositive.

This chain connects TRBV5-4 to TRBJ2-3; 9 positions agree with TRBD1. The germline V gene has CDR1 SGHNT and CDR2 YYREEE (reference sequence). CDR3 length equals 15 residues. The V segment lost 0 bases and the J segment 2 bases; nucleotides outside the gene matches: 1. The CDR3 bases are TGTGCCAGCAGCTTGGGGGACAGGGTCACAGATACGCAGTATTTT. Translation gives CASSLGDRVTDTQYF.

This CDR3 reads CASSFRQGGEAFF. The DNA of the CDR3 is TGTGCCAGCAGCTTTCGGCAGGGAGGTGAAGCTTTCTTT. V is TRBV7-9 and J is TRBJ1-1, with D possibly being TRBD1 (5 bases). The CDR3 totals 13 residues. Germline CDR1 reads SEHNR; CDR2 reads FQNEAQ (reference sequence). V lost 3 bases and J 7 bases, leaving 12 bases between the germline ends.

The chain recombines TRBV12-5 with TRBJ1-1, with 7 positions matching TRBD1. Germline CDR1 is LGHNT and CDR2 is FRNRAP. This CDR3 spans 14 amino acids. J lost 8 bases, V lost 5 bases, and 11 bases had no gene match. CDR3 coding DNA: TGTGCTAGTGGTCCTTTGACAGGGCCCTACGAAGCTTTCTTT. Encoded protein: CASGPLTGPYEAFF.

J is TRBJ2-2 and V is TRBV6-5; 7 bases line up with TRBD1. The CDR3 sequence is 15 residues long. Trimming took 4 bases from V and 1 from J; bases not matched to a gene: 3. CDR1 and CDR2 (germline): MNHEY, SVGAGI. As DNA, the CDR3 is TGTGCCAGCAGTTCGGGACAGCTGAACACCGGGGAGCTGTTTTTT. Its protein product is CASSSGQLNTGELFF.

The chain has TRBV4-2 and TRBJ1-5; 11 nucleotides match TRBD1. Germline CDR1 is LGHNA and CDR2 is YNFKEQ. CDR3 size: 17 residues. Germline trimming cut 0 bases from V and 7 bases from J; bases unmatched to any gene: 8. The CDR3 loop reads CASSQEDRGRGGQPQHF. The CDR3 bases are TGTGCCAGCAGCCAAGAGGACAGGGGGCGGGGAGGACAGCCCCAGCATTTT.

The V and J genes are TRBV28 and TRBJ2-3; D not certain. CDR1 is MDHEN and CDR2 is SYDVKM in the germline V gene. The CDR3 loop spans 14 amino acids. V gave up 3 bases and J gave up 6 bases, with 13 bases separating them. The CDR3 nucleotides read TGTGCCAGCAGTTTCGCCAGCCCGAGGGATACGCAGTATTTT. It codes for CASSFASPRDTQYF.

The genes are TRBV25-1 and TRBJ1-2; TRBD1 matches at 9 bases. In germline, CDR1 is MGHDK, CDR2 SYGVNS. This CDR3 has 14 amino acids. Trimming removed 6 bases from V and 3 bases from J; junction bases left unmatched: 5. DNA of the CDR3: TGTGCCAGCAGGGGACAGGGACGTTACTATGGCTACACCTTC. Its protein is CASRGQGRYYGYTF.

The chain joins TRBV5-4 to TRBJ1-1, with D maybe TRBD1 (6 bases). The CDR3 loop spans 15 amino acids. With 3 bases removed from V and 5 bases from J, the gap between germline ends came to 17 bases. In germline, CDR1 is SGHNT, CDR2 YYREEE (reference sequence). This CDR3 reads CASSSPRDIGTEAFF. In nucleotides, the CDR3 is TGTGCCAGCAGCTCCCCTCGGGACATAGGGACTGAAGCTTTCTTT.